Below, 10 T cell receptor beta chains from the same sample are listed, as sequenced in a study of regulatory T cells in long-lasting Graves disease. Sequencing libraries for TCR beta were prepared with iRepertoire HTBI primers and Arm-PCR of CDR3 regions. TCRdb independently ran MiXCR on the multiplex PCR reads; one entry per CDR3 protein. The table records under 800,000 distinct CDR3 sequences, 15% to 20% of them present only once. Sample time point: newly diagnosed GD, antithyroid drugs for less than 3 months. There was RNA extracted from PBMCs, and the TCR library was made from it. The data also belong to a second study, concerning T cells in Graves' hyperthyroidism and ophthalmopathy.

Sample: peripheral blood mononuclear cells (PBMCs), taken at new diagnosis, from a patient treated with antithyroid drugs. The receptors shown here come from a young woman with Graves disease.

This clonotype came up a few times. J is TRBJ2-1 and V is TRBV6-1, with 9 bases matching TRBD1. With V trimmed by 5 bases and J by 10 bases, 12 bases remained unmatched. The CDR3 sequence is 15 residues long. Per germline, CDR1 MNHNS and CDR2 SASEGT. Here the CDR3 DNA reads TGTGCCAGCAGTCAGTCCCGGGACAGGGTCGGCGAGCAGTTCTTC. Its protein product is CASSQSRDRVGEQFF.

This clonotype turned up a few times. A far larger clone is one nucleotide away, so this likely arose from a read error. The rearrangement joins TRBV7-3 to TRBJ1-1; D is unresolved. This CDR3 has 16 amino acids. With 6 bases removed from V and 4 bases from J, the gap between germline ends came to 21 bases. Germline V gene data show CDR1 as SGHTA and CDR2 as FQGTGA. In DNA form, the CDR3 reads TGTGCCAGCAGTCCCCAAGCAGTCCGGAGCCTCACTGAAGCTTTCTTT. Translation gives CASSPQAVRSLTEAFF. Complete variable domain (other parts from reference TRBV7-3 and TRBJ1-1): GAGVSQTPSNKVTEKGKYVELRCDPISGHTALYWYRQSLGQGPEFLIYFQGTGAADDSGLPNDRFFAVRPEGSVSTLKIQRTERGDSAVYLCASSPQAVRSLTEAFFGQGTRLTVV.

The rearrangement links TRBV27 to TRBJ2-2; 11 bases match TRBD2. J was trimmed by 6 bases and V by 5 bases; bases with no gene match: 8. Germline values: CDR1 MNHEY, CDR2 SMNVEV (reference sequence). There are 16 residues in the CDR3. In nucleotides, the CDR3 is TGTGCCAGCAGTCCTCTACTAGCGGGAGCGCCCGGGGAGCTGTTTTTT. Protein: CASSPLLAGAPGELFF.

This clonotype was found many times. The J gene is TRBJ2-7, the V gene TRBV5-1; TRBD2 aligns across 7 bases. The V and J ends lost 4 bases and 2 bases, in that order; junction bases with no gene match: 9. Germline CDR1 is SGHRS and CDR2 is YFSETQ. The CDR3 consists of 15 residues. CDR3 region: CASSLISGPPYEQYF. CDR3 nucleotides: TGCGCCAGCAGCCTTATTAGCGGGCCTCCCTACGAGCAGTACTTC.

This clonotype has ten or more counts. The CDR3 spells CSAKDHYSYNEQFF. The CDR3 coding sequence is TGCAGTGCTAAAGACCATTACTCCTACAATGAGCAGTTCTTC. V usage is TRBV20-1 and J usage is TRBJ2-1; no reliable D call. This CDR3 contains 14 residues. CDR1 is DFQATT, CDR2 SNEGSKA, per germline (reference sequence). Trimming left V 4 bases short and J 0 bases short, with 10 bases between.

The chain joins TRBV4-1 to TRBJ2-1, with 10 bases that match TRBD2. V dropped 4 bases and J dropped 6; count of bases not matched to a gene: 6. CDR1 and CDR2 (germline): MGHRA, YSYEKL. CDR3 size: 15 residues. CDR3 sequence reads: CASSLPEREGNEQFF. The CDR3 region has the DNA TGCGCCAGCAGCCTTCCCGAGCGGGAGGGCAATGAGCAGTTCTTC.

This clonotype has only a few counts. J is TRBJ1-6 and V is TRBV28, with a tentative D call TRBD1 (5 bases). This CDR3 comprises 13 residues. Trimming removed 4 bases from V and 8 bases from J, with 9 bases in between. Germline V gene sequence: CDR1 MDHEN, CDR2 SYDVKM. The CDR3 loop reads CASSSGRDSPLHF. The CDR3 coding sequence is TGTGCCAGCAGTTCGGGCAGGGATTCACCCCTCCACTTT.

This clonotype was seen more than once but under ten times. V and J are TRBV12-5 and TRBJ2-3, with 12 bases fitting TRBD2. V lost 1 base, J lost 4 bases, and 3 bases stayed unmatched. Germline lookup yields CDR1 LGHNT and CDR2 FRNRAP. This CDR3 contains 16 residues. The CDR3 loop is CASGLGRLAGADTQYF. The DNA for the CDR3 is TGTGCTAGTGGTTTGGGGCGACTAGCGGGAGCAGATACGCAGTATTTT.

V usage is TRBV30 and J usage is TRBJ1-6; unclear D gene. V dropped 4 bases and J dropped 7 bases, with 5 bases sitting between them. The CDR3 is made up of 11 amino acids. Germline V lookup: CDR1 GTSNPN, CDR2 SVGIG (reference sequence). CDR3 in DNA: TGTGCCTGGATGATAAATTCACCCCTCCACTTT. Protein sequence: CAWMINSPLHF.

As regards this clonotype: A clone one base away is much larger, so this may be a read error. The chain joins TRBV28 to TRBJ2-5; D perhaps matches TRBD1 (6 bases). There are 15 residues in the CDR3. The germline CDR1 and CDR2 sequences are MDHEN and SYDVKM. V dropped 4 bases and J dropped 5 bases, with 17 bases sitting between them. The CDR3 bases are TGTGCCAGCAGTTCCGCTACCAGGGGTAGGGAGACCCAGTACTTC. It translates to CASSSATRGRETQYF.